This TCR beta chain derives from a study of glioma-infiltrating T cells after dendritic cell vaccination (dated by TCRdb to the mid-2010s). Regarding the study in general: Of the roughly 15 glioblastoma patients in the cohort, all drawn from Phase I and II dendritic cell vaccination trials, 9 were newly diagnosed and 6 had recurrent disease. Between 2003 and 2012, patients were given autologous tumor lysate-pulsed dendritic cell vaccination. The vaccine was prepared from monocyte-derived dendritic cells that were cultured for seven days with IL-4 and GM-CSF and then pulsed overnight with autologous tumor lysate. Each patient got three intradermal injections of the dendritic cell vaccine, spaced at biweekly intervals, in the arm below the axilla. Deep sequencing of TCR beta CDR3 regions was used to quantify tumor-infiltrating lymphocyte content and compare tumor and blood repertoires in dendritic cell-vaccinated glioblastoma patients. Survival after dendritic cell vaccination was correlated with TCR sequencing metrics, including TIL content and tumor-blood repertoire overlap.

Including cysteine and phenylalanine, the CDR3 has 15 amino acids. The read is trimmed to its CDR3 DNA, 45 bases read in frame from base 1. The germline V and J ends show losses of 2 bases and 9 bases respectively, and no gene match explains 8 bases of the junction. The CDR1 and CDR2 encoded by the germline V gene (reference sequence) are MNHEY and SMNVEV. TCRB CDR3 regions were amplified from approximately 2 ug genomic DNA, or all available DNA if less, using the immunoSEQ assay. The multiplex PCR relied on 60 forward primers for TCR V beta segments and 13 reverse primers for J beta segments. To estimate the number of reads per starting template, synthetic control templates were added to each sample at limiting dilution. The Illumina HiSeq System generated sequencing reads of 87 bp. The original pipeline was this. To remove PCR and sequencing errors, closely related sequences were merged with a nearest neighbor algorithm. TCR overlap was defined as the percentage of unique tumor TCR beta sequences that were also present in the same patient's peripheral blood. TCRdb took over this immuneACCESS table, retaining in-frame rearrangements with V and J assigned. Such tables are incomplete; in checked studies, under half of the missing clones stem from an unresolved V gene, and the remainder is unexplained. V, J and clone size were drawn from that table, and D and trimming were deduced from the DNA. This sample is represented by about 76,000 clones; roughly 87% of them were singletons. Jointly, the top ten make up around 2.4% of the sample.

The paper as a whole reports these results and caveats: TCR clonality showed no direct relationship with survival, which suggests that a diverse polyclonal response may be important. Higher estimated pretreatment TIL content predicted longer time to progression and overall survival after dendritic cell vaccination. The cohort was small and heterogeneous, few patients had complete blood and tumor sets, and even fewer had initial-recurrent tumor pairs. The three-group TCR overlap response model was described as speculative and requiring prospective validation.

Notes on this clone: Its antigen is unknown. No base quality information exists; no much larger clone differs at one position.

The sample's time point label, decoded: after dendritic cell vaccination, including at tumor progression/relapse. Selection of patients required sufficient residual fresh-frozen tumor tissue and over two years of available survival data. An isocitrate dehydrogenase mutation was not carried by any of the glioblastoma patients, although molecular status was otherwise variable. PBMC were collected before vaccination, two weeks after the third vaccination, and at tumor progression when it occurred. Genomic DNA was extracted with the Qiagen DNeasy Blood extraction Kit. The sequence is built from TRBV27 and TRBJ2-1; 9 junctional bases match TRBD2. The sample consisted of blood, taken after dendritic cell vaccination. The source is a human donor with glioblastoma. CDR3 reads: CASSLSPTSGLEQFF. The sequence in DNA is TGTGCCAGCAGTTTAAGCCCTACTAGCGGGCTTGAGCAGTTCTTC.